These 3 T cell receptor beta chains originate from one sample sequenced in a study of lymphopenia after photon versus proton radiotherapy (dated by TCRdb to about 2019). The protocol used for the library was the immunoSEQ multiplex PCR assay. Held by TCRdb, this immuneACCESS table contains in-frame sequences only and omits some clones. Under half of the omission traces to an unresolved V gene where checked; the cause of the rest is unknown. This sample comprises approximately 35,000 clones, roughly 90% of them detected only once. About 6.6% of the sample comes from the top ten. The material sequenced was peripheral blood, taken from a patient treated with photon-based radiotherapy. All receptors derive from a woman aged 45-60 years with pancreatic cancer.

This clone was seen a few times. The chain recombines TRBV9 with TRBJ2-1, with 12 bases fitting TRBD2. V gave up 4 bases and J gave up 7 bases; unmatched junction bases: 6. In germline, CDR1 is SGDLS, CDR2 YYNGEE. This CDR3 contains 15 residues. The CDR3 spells CASSLAGGAGNEQFF. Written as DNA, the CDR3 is TGTGCCAGCAGCCTAGCGGGAGGGGCGGGGAATGAGCAGTTCTTC.

The CDR3 here is CASNEGANTGELFF. DNA for the CDR3: TGTGCCAGCAACGAGGGAGCGAACACCGGGGAGCTGTTTTTT. The J gene is TRBJ2-2, the V gene TRBV2; D perhaps matches TRBD2 (5 bases). The germline gives CDR1 SNHLY, CDR2 FYNNEI. This CDR3 is 14 amino acids long. V lost 7 bases to trimming and J lost 0 bases, with 9 bases between them. The variable domain in full, completed from reference TRBV2 and TRBJ2-2, reads EPEVTQTPSHQVTQMGQEVILRCVPISNHLYFYWYRQILGQKVEFLVSFYNNEISEKSEIFDDQFSVERPDGSNFTLKIRSTKLEDSAMYFCASNEGANTGELFFGEGSRLTVL.

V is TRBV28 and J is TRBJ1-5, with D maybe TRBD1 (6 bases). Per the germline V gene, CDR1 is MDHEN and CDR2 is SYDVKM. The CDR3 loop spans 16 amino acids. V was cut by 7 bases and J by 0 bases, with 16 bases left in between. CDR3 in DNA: TGTGCCAGCAAATACAGGGACCAGTCTAGCAATCAGCCCCAGCATTTT. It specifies CASKYRDQSSNQPQHF.